The entry below gives a single T cell receptor beta chain sequence along with its context. This record comes from a study of blood T cells in healthy people across ages. With a J-beta primer mix and a sample-barcoded 5' primer, a second PCR ran about 6 to 11 cycles. Via MiXCR, TCRdb re-called the 5' RACE reads, giving one row per CDR3 protein. The sample records 780,000 or so distinct CDR3 sequences, approximately 53% being singletons. V lost 0 bases and J lost 4, with 9 bases in between. Germline V gene sequence: CDR1 MNHNY, CDR2 SVGAGI (reference sequence). CDR3 length equals 14 residues. The clonotype was recovered from a man aged 35 to 55 in good health. This rearrangement joins TRBV6-6 to TRBJ1-2; no clear D gene. Sequences were obtained from blood. The CDR3 DNA is TGTGCCAGCAGTTACTCTTCCGAGGGCTATGGCTACACCTTC. This codes for CASSYSSEGYGYTF.